The present TCR beta chain was sequenced within a study of T cell clonotyping in hematopoietic cell transplantation. Study-level findings and limits: Few recipient clonotypes overlapped donors; over 95% were de novo at given depth.

Some clones are missing from TCRdb's copy, which holds only in-frame ones; the method was immunoSEQ multiplex PCR. This sample has over 10,000 clones; around nine tenths occur once, and the top ten carry approximately 7.8%. This CDR3 has 14 residues. With 2 bases removed from V and 1 base from J, the gap between germline ends came to 6 bases. The V gene's germline CDR1 is SGHNT and CDR2 YYREEE (reference sequence). Points on this clone: What it recognizes is unknown.

The chain carries TRBV5-4 and TRBJ2-2; D unresolved. The source is a female patient aged 45-65 years who had an allogeneic stem cell transplant from an unrelated donor, so the T cells may come from the graft donor. Some clones in this sample may be carry-over from other donors' samples. The sample was PBMCs, taken 100 days after allogeneic stem cell transplant. The CDR3 region is CASSLDLNTGELFF. For the CDR3, the DNA is TGTGCCAGCAGCTTAGATTTGAACACCGGGGAGCTGTTTTTT.